These 9 T cell receptor beta chains were all obtained from the same sample, sequenced in a study of blood T cell repertoires in COVID-19. Generated by immunoSEQ multiplex PCR, the TCRdb table keeps only in-frame clones and is missing some. The sample contains 100,000 to 150,000 clones, approximately 87% of which appear only once. Sequenced sample: peripheral blood. These TCRs come from a man aged 55 to 69 with acute or convalescent COVID-19.

This chain uses TRBV5-1 with TRBJ2-7; TRBD1 agrees at 7 bases. V was pared by 5 bases and J by 3 bases, with 8 bases of the junction left unmatched. The CDR3 consists of 14 residues. Per the germline V gene, CDR1 is SGHRS and CDR2 is YFSETQ. CDR3 loop: CASSTGTDIYEQYF. The CDR3 bases are TGCGCCAGCAGTACCGGGACAGACATCTACGAGCAGTACTTC. Together with reference TRBV5-1 and TRBJ2-7, the CDR3 gives the full variable domain: KAGVTQTPRYLIKTRGQQVTLSCSPISGHRSVSWYQQTPGQGLQFLFEYFSETQRNKGNFPGRFSGRQFSNSRSEMNVSTLELGDSALYLCASSTGTDIYEQYFGPGTRLTVT.

The chain recombines TRBV11-3 with TRBJ2-2; D might be TRBD1 (6 bases). CDR1 and CDR2 from the germline V gene are SGHNT and YENEEA. This CDR3 is built from 13 residues. V lost 5 bases and J lost 6, with 10 bases in between. CDR3 in amino acids: CASSRQEAGELFF. The CDR3 coding sequence is TGTGCCAGCAGCCGACAGGAGGCCGGGGAGCTGTTTTTT.

The chain recombines TRBV7-2 with TRBJ1-1; 8 bases map to TRBD1. The length of the CDR3 is 15 residues. Germline values: CDR1 SGHTA, CDR2 FQGNSA. Trimming took 6 bases from V and 4 from J; bases not matched to a gene: 10. CDR3 bases: TGTGCCAGCAGTTTCCCTCAGGGGGCAAGCACTGAAGCTTTCTTT. It is translated as CASSFPQGASTEAFF.

The rearrangement joins TRBV4-3 to TRBJ2-7; D possibly corresponds to TRBD2 (6 bases). The CDR3 has 15 amino acids. The V end lost 0 bases, the J end lost 6 bases, and 15 bases lay between the germline ends. The germline V gene encodes CDR1 LGHNA and CDR2 YSLEER. The CDR3 DNA sequence: TGCGCCAGCAGCCAAGATCTAGCCCAGCGGGTCGAGCAGTACTTC. Translation gives CASSQDLAQRVEQYF.

The chain recombines TRBV19 with TRBJ2-5; TRBD1 aligns across 7 bases. Germline V gene lookup returns CDR1 LNHDA and CDR2 SQIVND (reference sequence). Losses at the gene ends were 6 bases for V and 6 bases for J; bases not matched to a gene: 16. The CDR3 runs to 16 residues. DNA of the CDR3: TGTGCCAGTAGCAGACTCTACGACAGGGTGAATAAGACCCAGTACTTC. It encodes CASSRLYDRVNKTQYF.

Turning to this clone: Other DNA sequences in the sample encode the same CDR3. V gene TRBV2 combines with J gene TRBJ2-7, with unresolved D. The CDR3 extends over 11 amino acids. Deletions cut 6 bases from V and 2 bases from J, with 5 bases between. From germline, CDR1 is SNHLY and CDR2 FYNNEI. DNA for the CDR3: TGTGCCAGCAGCCCTACCTACGAGCAGTACTTC. Its translation: CASSPTYEQYF.

The V and J genes are TRBV3-1 (or the pseudogene TRBV3-2) and TRBJ2-1; D unclear. From germline, CDR1 is LGHDT and CDR2 YNNKEL (reference sequence). The length of the CDR3 is 14 residues. V lost 3 bases and J lost 1, with 7 bases in between. DNA for the CDR3: TGTGCCAGCAGCCAGACTGGTTCCTACAATGAGCAGTTCTTC. This codes for CASSQTGSYNEQFF.

The rearrangement joins TRBV25-1 to TRBJ1-6, with TRBD1 matching over 10 bases. V was pared by 3 bases and J by 10 bases, with 9 bases of the junction left unmatched. CDR1 and CDR2 from the germline V gene are MGHDK and SYGVNS. The length of the CDR3 is 16 residues. The CDR3 sequence is CASSDVGTGAQSPLHF. CDR3 DNA: TGTGCCAGCAGTGATGTGGGGACAGGGGCCCAATCACCCCTCCACTTT.

This chain links TRBV14 with TRBJ1-2, with TRBD1 matching 11 bases. This CDR3 has 13 residues. J was trimmed by 8 bases and V by 6 bases; bases with no gene match: 5. Germline V gene lookup returns CDR1 SGHDN and CDR2 FVKESK. The CDR3 DNA reads as TGTGCCAGCAGAGGACAGGGGGCAAGGGGCTACACCTTC. Protein: CASRGQGARGYTF.